This T cell receptor (beta chain) emerged from a study of CD8 T cells in Susac syndrome. RNA amounts of about 0.5 to 1 ug underwent reverse transcription with random hexamers. TCR beta CDR3 was amplified by immunoSEQ covering 54 Vbeta and 13 Jbeta. In TCRdb, the immunoSEQ multiplex PCR reads were re-called with MiXCR into one record per CDR3 protein. Of under 350,000 distinct CDR3 sequences listed, 92% are singletons. Stable or active relapsing-remitting multiple sclerosis, untreated and meeting revised McDonald criteria, defined the controls. Both CD4+ and CD8+ T cells were negatively isolated, and TEMRA cells underwent FACS enrichment. This clonotype has more than one count but fewer than ten. The TCR originated in a human donor with multiple sclerosis. Sequenced material: CD4+ T cells from PBMCs.

In nucleotides, the CDR3 is TGTGCCAGCAGCTTAGTTGGGACTAGCGGGAGGGCACACGAGCAGTACTTC. Amino acids: CASSLVGTSGRAHEQYF. V is TRBV7-2 and J is TRBJ2-7; 16 bases are a match to TRBD2. Germline CDR1 and CDR2: SGHTA and FQGNSA. V lost 1 base and J lost 5; bases outside the gene matches: 5. The CDR3 has 17 residues.